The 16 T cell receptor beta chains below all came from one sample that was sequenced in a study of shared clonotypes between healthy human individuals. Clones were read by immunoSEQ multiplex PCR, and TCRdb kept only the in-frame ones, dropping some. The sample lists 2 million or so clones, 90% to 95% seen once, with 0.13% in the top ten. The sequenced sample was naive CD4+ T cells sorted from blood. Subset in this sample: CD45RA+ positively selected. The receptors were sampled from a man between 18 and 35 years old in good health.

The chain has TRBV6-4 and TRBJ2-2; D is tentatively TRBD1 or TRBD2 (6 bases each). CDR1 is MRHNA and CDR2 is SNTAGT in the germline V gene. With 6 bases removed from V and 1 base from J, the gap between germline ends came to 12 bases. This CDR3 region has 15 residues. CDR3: CASRKGGMNTGELFF. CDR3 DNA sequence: TGTGCCAGCAGGAAAGGGGGGATGAACACCGGGGAGCTGTTTTTT.

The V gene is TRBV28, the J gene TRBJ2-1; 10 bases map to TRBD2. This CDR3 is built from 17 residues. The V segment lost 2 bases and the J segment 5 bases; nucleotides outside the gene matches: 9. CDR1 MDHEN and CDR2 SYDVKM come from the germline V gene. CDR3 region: CASSLIFGLAANNEQFF. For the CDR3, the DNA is TGTGCCAGCAGTTTAATATTTGGACTAGCGGCAAACAATGAGCAGTTCTTC.

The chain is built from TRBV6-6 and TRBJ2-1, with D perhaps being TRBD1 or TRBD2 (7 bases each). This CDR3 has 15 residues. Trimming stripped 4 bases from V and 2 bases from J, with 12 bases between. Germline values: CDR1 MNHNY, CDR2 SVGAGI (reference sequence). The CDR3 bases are TGTGCCAGCAGTTCAGGGGGGGGAGCCTACAATGAGCAGTTCTTC. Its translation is CASSSGGGAYNEQFF.

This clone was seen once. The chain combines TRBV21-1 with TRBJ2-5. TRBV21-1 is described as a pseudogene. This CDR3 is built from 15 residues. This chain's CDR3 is CASSKIQEGLKTQYF. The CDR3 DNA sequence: TGTGCCAGCAGCAAAATTCAGGAAGGGCTGAAGACCCAGTACTTC.

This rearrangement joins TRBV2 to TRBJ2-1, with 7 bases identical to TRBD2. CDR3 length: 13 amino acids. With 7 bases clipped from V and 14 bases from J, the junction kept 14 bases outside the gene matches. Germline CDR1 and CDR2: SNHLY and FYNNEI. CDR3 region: CASKLELSGEEFF. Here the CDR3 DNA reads TGTGCCAGCAAACTTGAACTAAGCGGGGAGGAGTTCTTC.

CDR3 sequence reads: CASGTGETDTQYF. The CDR3 DNA reads as TGTGCCAGCGGGACAGGGGAAACAGATACGCAGTATTTT. The J gene is TRBJ2-3, the V gene TRBV2; 10 nucleotides align to TRBD1. CDR3 length: 13 amino acids. Germline values: CDR1 SNHLY, CDR2 FYNNEI. V lost 8 bases, J lost 3 bases, and 2 bases stayed unmatched.

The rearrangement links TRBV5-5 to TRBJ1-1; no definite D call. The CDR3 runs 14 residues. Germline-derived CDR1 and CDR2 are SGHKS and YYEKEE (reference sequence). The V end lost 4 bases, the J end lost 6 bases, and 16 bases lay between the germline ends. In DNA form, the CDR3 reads TGTGCCAGCAGCGTGGGGTTGGGGTCCGCTGAAGCTTTCTTT. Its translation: CASSVGLGSAEAFF.

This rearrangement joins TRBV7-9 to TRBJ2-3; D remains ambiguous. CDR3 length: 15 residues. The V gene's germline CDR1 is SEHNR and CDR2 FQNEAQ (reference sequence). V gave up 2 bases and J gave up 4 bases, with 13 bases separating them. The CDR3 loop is CASSLPTPSADTQYF. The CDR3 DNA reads TGTGCCAGCAGCTTACCGACTCCCTCTGCAGATACGCAGTATTTT.

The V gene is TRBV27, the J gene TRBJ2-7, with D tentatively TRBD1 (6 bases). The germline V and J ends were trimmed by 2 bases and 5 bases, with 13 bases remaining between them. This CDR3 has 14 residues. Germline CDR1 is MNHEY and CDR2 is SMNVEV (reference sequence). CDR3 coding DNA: TGTGCCAGCAGTTTAACAGGGAGTCTCAACGAGCAGTACTTC. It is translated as CASSLTGSLNEQYF.

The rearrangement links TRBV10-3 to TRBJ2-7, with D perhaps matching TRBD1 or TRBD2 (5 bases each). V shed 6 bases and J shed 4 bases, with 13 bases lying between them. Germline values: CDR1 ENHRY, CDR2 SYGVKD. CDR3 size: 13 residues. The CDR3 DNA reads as TGTGCCATCAGCCCTGGGACCCTTTACGAGCAGTACTTC. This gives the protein CAISPGTLYEQYF.

The CDR3 bases are TGTGCCAGCAGCTTCGACGCAGGGGCGGCTGGCTACACCTTC. Translation: CASSFDAGAAGYTF. This chain uses TRBV11-2 with TRBJ1-2, with D perhaps matching TRBD1 (6 bases). Germline V gene lookup returns CDR1 SGHAT and CDR2 FQNNGV. The V gene lost 3 bases and the J gene lost 7 bases, with 15 bases spanning the gap. CDR3 size: 14 residues.

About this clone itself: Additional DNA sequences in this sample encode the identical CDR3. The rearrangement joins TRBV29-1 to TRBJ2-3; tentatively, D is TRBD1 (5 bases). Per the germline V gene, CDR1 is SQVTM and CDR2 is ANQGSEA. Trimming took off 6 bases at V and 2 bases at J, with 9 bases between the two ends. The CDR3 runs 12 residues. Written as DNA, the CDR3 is TGCAGCGTCCGACAGACCACAGATACGCAGTATTTT. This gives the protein CSVRQTTDTQYF.

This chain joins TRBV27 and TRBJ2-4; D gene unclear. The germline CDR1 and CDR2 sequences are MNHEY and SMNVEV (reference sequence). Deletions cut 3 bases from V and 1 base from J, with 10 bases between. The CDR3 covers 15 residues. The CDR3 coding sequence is TGTGCCAGCAGTTTGCCGAAGGGTGCCAAAAACATTCAGTACTTC. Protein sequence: CASSLPKGAKNIQYF.

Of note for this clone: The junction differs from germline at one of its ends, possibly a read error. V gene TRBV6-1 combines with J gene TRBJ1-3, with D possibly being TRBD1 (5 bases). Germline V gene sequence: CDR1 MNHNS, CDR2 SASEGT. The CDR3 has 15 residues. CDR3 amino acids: CAISESGDSGNTIYF. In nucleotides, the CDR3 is TGTGCCATCAGTGAGTCGGGTGACAGTGGAAACACCATATATTTT.

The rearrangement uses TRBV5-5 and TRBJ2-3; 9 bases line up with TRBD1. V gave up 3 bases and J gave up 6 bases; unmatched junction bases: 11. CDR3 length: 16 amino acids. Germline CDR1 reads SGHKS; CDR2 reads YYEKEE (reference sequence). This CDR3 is CASSSAPGQGWDTQYF. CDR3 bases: TGTGCCAGCAGCTCAGCTCCGGGACAGGGATGGGATACGCAGTATTTT.

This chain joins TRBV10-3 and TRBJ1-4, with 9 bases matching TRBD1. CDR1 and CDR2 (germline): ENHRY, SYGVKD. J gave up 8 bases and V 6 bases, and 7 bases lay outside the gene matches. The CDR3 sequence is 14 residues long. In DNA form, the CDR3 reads TGTGCCATCAGCCCCGGACAGGGGTGGGAAAAACTGTTTTTT. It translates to CAISPGQGWEKLFF.